This passage covers 20 T cell receptor beta chains from one sample sequenced in a study of somatic mutations in cytotoxic T cells in rheumatoid arthritis. The assay was immunoSEQ multiplex PCR, and TCRdb's table has in-frame clones only and misses some. The profile covers about 18,000 clones, with about 65% appearing a single time and 15% to 20% taken by the ten largest. The specimen sequenced was CD8+ T cells sorted from blood. All receptors derive from an adult with rheumatoid arthritis.

In this sample, this clone turned up a few times. CDR3 bases: TGCAGCGTTGAAGGGACAGTGAACACCGGGGAGCTGTTTTTT. It encodes CSVEGTVNTGELFF. The chain employs TRBV29-1 and TRBJ2-2; TRBD1 is a possible D gene (6 bases). The germline gives CDR1 SQVTM, CDR2 ANQGSEA. Trimming took 1 base from V and 1 from J, leaving 7 bases between them. The CDR3 loop spans 14 amino acids.

The chain joins TRBV16 to TRBJ2-5; D remains unclear. Trimming cost V 4 bases and J 0 bases, with 6 bases left between them. The CDR3 sequence is 13 residues long. Germline values: CDR1 KGHSY, CDR2 FQNENV. This chain's CDR3 is CASSPGHQETQYF. In nucleotides, the CDR3 is TGTGCCAGCAGCCCGGGCCACCAAGAGACCCAGTACTTC. The full variable domain, in which reference TRBV16 and TRBJ2-5 provide the parts outside the CDR3, is GEEVAQTPKHLVRGEGQKAKLYCAPIKGHSYVFWYQQVLKNEFKFLISFQNENVFDETGMPKERFSAKCLPNSPCSLEIQATKLEDSAVYFCASSPGHQETQYFGPGTRLLVL.

This clone was seen a few times. This rearrangement joins TRBV29-1 to TRBJ2-1; 10 positions agree with TRBD2. With 6 bases clipped from V and 2 bases from J, the junction kept 4 bases outside the gene matches. From germline, CDR1 is SQVTM and CDR2 ANQGSEA. The CDR3 runs 14 residues. CDR3 nucleotide sequence: TGCAGCGTCCCACTAGCGGGGACCTACAATGAGCAGTTCTTC. This encodes CSVPLAGTYNEQFF.

This chain joins TRBV6-1 and TRBJ2-7; 7 bases are a match to TRBD2. The CDR3 is 13 residues long. V gave up 4 bases and J gave up 2 bases; unmatched junction bases: 2. CDR1 is MNHNS and CDR2 is SASEGT in the germline V gene. The CDR3 region has the DNA TGTGCCAGCAGTGGGGGAGGGACCTACGAGCAGTACTTC. Encoded protein: CASSGGGTYEQYF.

This clone showed up just a few times. In DNA form, the CDR3 reads TGCGCCAGCAGTGAGTCATTAGGGAACACTGAAGCTTTCTTT. Its translation is CASSESLGNTEAFF. The rearrangement links TRBV10-1 to TRBJ1-1; D gene unclear. This CDR3 spans 14 amino acids. The germline V gene has CDR1 WNHNN and CDR2 SYGVQD (reference sequence). The V gene lost 0 bases and the J gene lost 1 base, with 6 bases spanning the gap.

J is TRBJ1-1 and V is TRBV9; TRBD1 aligns across 7 bases. The CDR3 spans 14 residues. Germline V CDR1 and CDR2: SGDLS, YYNGEE. The junction had 10 bases not matched to a gene; V was cut back by 4 bases and J by 7 bases. CDR3 amino acids: CASSLDRAGGEAFF. The CDR3 DNA is TGTGCCAGCAGCCTAGACAGGGCAGGGGGTGAAGCTTTCTTT.

This chain joins TRBV13 and TRBJ1-1, with D possibly TRBD1 on 5 matching bases. The V end lost 0 bases, the J end lost 4 bases, and 12 bases lay between the germline ends. The germline CDR1 and CDR2 sequences are PRHDT and FYEKMQ (reference sequence). This CDR3 has 15 amino acids. CDR3 sequence: CASSLGGGEGTEAFF. DNA of the CDR3: TGTGCCAGCAGCTTAGGAGGAGGGGAGGGCACTGAAGCTTTCTTT.

By its share, this clone is medium-sized. The chain has TRBV5-4 and TRBJ2-1; 12 bases align to TRBD1. CDR1 and CDR2 (germline): SGHNT, YYREEE (reference sequence). With V trimmed by 3 bases and J by 7 bases, 5 bases remained unmatched. The CDR3 contains 15 residues. The CDR3 DNA follows: TGTGCCAGCAGCTCGGGACAGGGGGCTATGAATGAGCAGTTCTTC. Translation: CASSSGQGAMNEQFF.

In nucleotides, the CDR3 is TGTGCCAGCAGTTTTGGGACTCCAGACGAGCAGTACTTC. Protein sequence: CASSFGTPDEQYF. The gene calls are TRBV27 and TRBJ2-7, with D perhaps TRBD2 (6 bases). The CDR3 sequence is 13 residues long. CDR1 and CDR2 (germline): MNHEY, SMNVEV (reference sequence). The V and J ends lost 3 bases and 5 bases respectively, with 11 bases between them.

The chain links TRBV7-9 to TRBJ1-5, with D possibly TRBD1 on 6 matching bases. The V gene lost 7 bases and the J gene lost 6 bases, with 19 bases spanning the gap. Germline V gene lookup returns CDR1 SEHNR and CDR2 FQNEAQ (reference sequence). The CDR3 is made up of 15 amino acids. The CDR3 coding sequence is TGTGCCAGCACCTCTGGGCCAGGGGAGAGTCAGCCCCAGCATTTT. It specifies CASTSGPGESQPQHF. The variable domain in full, with the rest retrieved from reference TRBV7-9 and TRBJ1-5, is DTGVSQNPRHKITKRGQNVTFRCDPISEHNRLYWYRQTLGQGPEFLTYFQNEAQLEKSRLLSDRFSAERPKGSFSTLEIQRTEQGDSAMYLCASTSGPGESQPQHFGDGTRLSIL.

J is TRBJ2-7 and V is TRBV7-9; no definite D call. V was pared by 5 bases and J by 3 bases, with 17 bases between. Germline loops: CDR1 SEHNR, CDR2 FQNEAQ (reference sequence). The CDR3 sequence is 15 residues long. CDR3 bases: TGTGCCAGCAGCCCCCAAAGCGCAGCCTACTACGAGCAGTACTTC. It encodes CASSPQSAAYYEQYF.

To note about this clone: Other DNA sequences from this sample encode an identical CDR3 as well. V is TRBV19 and J is TRBJ2-2; 9 bases fit TRBD1. The germline CDR1 and CDR2 sequences are LNHDA and SQIVND (reference sequence). V was pared by 5 bases and J by 1 base, with 2 bases of the junction left unmatched. The CDR3 runs 15 residues. This CDR3 reads CASSPGQGNTGELFF. As DNA, the CDR3 is TGTGCCAGTAGTCCGGGACAGGGGAACACCGGGGAGCTGTTTTTT.

The chain joins TRBV4-2 to TRBJ2-7, with a possible D match to TRBD2 (6 bases). V lost 2 bases, J lost 13 bases, and 21 bases lay in between. The CDR3 length is 14 residues. Germline CDR1 reads LGHNA; CDR2 reads YNFKEQ. CDR3 sequence: CASSQSGGARPGYF. The CDR3 nucleotides read TGTGCCAGCAGCCAAAGTGGAGGGGCCCGGCCAGGCTACTTC.

This clone was counted a few times. V is TRBV13 and J is TRBJ2-7; tentatively, D is TRBD1 (5 bases). The CDR3 spans 13 residues. CDR1 is PRHDT, CDR2 FYEKMQ, per germline (reference sequence). The V end lost 1 base, the J end lost 1 base, and 5 bases lay between the germline ends. The CDR3 DNA sequence: TGTGCCAGCAGCTTAGAGGGGTCCTACGAGCAGTACTTC. Translating it yields CASSLEGSYEQYF.

V is TRBV11-2 and J is TRBJ2-1; 7 positions match TRBD1. Germline trimming cut 1 base from V and 2 bases from J; bases unmatched to any gene: 2. From germline, CDR1 is SGHAT and CDR2 FQNNGV. The CDR3 sequence is 15 residues long. This CDR3 reads CASSLGGGPYNEQFF. The CDR3 DNA follows: TGTGCCAGCAGCTTAGGAGGGGGCCCCTACAATGAGCAGTTCTTC. Combining the CDR3 with reference TRBV11-2 and TRBJ2-1 gives the whole variable domain EAGVAQSPRYKIIEKRQSVAFWCNPISGHATLYWYQQILGQGPKLLIQFQNNGVVDDSQLPKDRFSAERLKGVDSTLKIQPAKLEDSAVYLCASSLGGGPYNEQFFGPGTRLTVL.

The chain couples TRBV5-1 to TRBJ2-1; 8 bases agree with TRBD2. This CDR3 region has 13 residues. V was pared by 4 bases and J by 7 bases, with 4 bases of the junction left unmatched. Germline CDR1 reads SGHRS; CDR2 reads YFSETQ. The CDR3 DNA is TGCGCCAGCAGCCCGGGACTAGTGAATGAGCAGTTCTTC. Translation: CASSPGLVNEQFF.

This chain uses TRBV19 with TRBJ1-1, with TRBD1 as a possible D gene (6 bases). The V end was cut by 5 bases, the J end by 1 base, with 11 bases between. CDR3 size: 14 residues. Germline CDR1 LNHDA, CDR2 SQIVND (reference sequence). The CDR3 bases are TGTGCCAGTAGTCCACCGACAGGGAACACTGAAGCTTTCTTT. It encodes CASSPPTGNTEAFF.

This clone was picked up a small number of times. This chain joins TRBV5-1 and TRBJ1-2, with 8 bases identical to TRBD1. The CDR3 runs to 17 residues. Germline V gene data show CDR1 as SGHRS and CDR2 as YFSETQ. J gave up 4 bases and V 6 bases, and 17 bases lay outside the gene matches. The CDR3 coding sequence is TGCGCCAGCACCACCCTCCCGGGACAGGCAATCACCTATGGCTACACCTTC. Translating it yields CASTTLPGQAITYGYTF.

Note on this clone: Other DNA variants within this sample encode the same CDR3. V usage is TRBV6-5 and J usage is TRBJ1-1; no firm D call. This CDR3 comprises 13 residues. The ends were cut back, 0 bases at V and 4 bases at J, with 6 bases in the middle. Germline CDR1 reads MNHEY; CDR2 reads SVGAGI. CDR3 sequence: CASSYSRGTEAFF. CDR3 sequence (DNA): TGTGCCAGCAGTTACTCGCGGGGCACTGAAGCTTTCTTT.

The CDR3 region is CASSLKGFNQPQHF. The CDR3 bases are TGTGCCAGCAGTTTAAAGGGATTTAATCAGCCCCAGCATTTT. This chain uses TRBV27 with TRBJ1-5; D not certain. The CDR3 extends over 14 amino acids. In germline, CDR1 is MNHEY, CDR2 SMNVEV (reference sequence). The V end lost 2 bases, the J end lost 4 bases, and 9 bases lay between the germline ends.